One and the same sample provided the 32 T cell receptor beta chains below, sequenced in a study of T cell responses to AZD1222 COVID-19 vaccine. Assay used: immunoSEQ multiplex PCR; TCRdb lists only in-frame clones, some missing. This table holds approximately 120,000 clones, 70% to 90% found once. The starting material was peripheral blood, obtained on day 0 of MenACWY control vaccination. These receptors all come from an adult in good health.

This clone was observed a handful of times. V usage is TRBV7-3 and J usage is TRBJ2-1; D perhaps matches TRBD1 (6 bases). Germline V gene lookup returns CDR1 SGHTA and CDR2 FQGTGA. Trimming took off 5 bases at V and 7 bases at J, with 12 bases between the two ends. This CDR3 is built from 13 residues. CDR3 region: CASSVQGGNEQFF. The CDR3 region has the DNA TGTGCCAGCAGCGTACAGGGTGGGAATGAGCAGTTCTTC.

The rearrangement uses TRBV18 and TRBJ2-7, with 7 bases identical to TRBD2. Unmatched junction bases numbered 17, after V lost 6 bases and J lost 9 bases. The CDR3 runs to 15 residues. Germline CDR1 is KGHSH and CDR2 is LQKENI. The CDR3 loop reads CASSLSGGRGVWQYF. DNA for the CDR3: TGTGCCAGCTCCCTTAGCGGCGGACGGGGGGTCTGGCAGTACTTC.

V is TRBV21-1 and J is TRBJ2-5. TRBV21-1 is a documented pseudogene. This CDR3 is built from 18 residues. The CDR3 protein is CASSKEDPRARFQETQYF. CDR3 nucleotides: TGTGCCAGCAGCAAAGAGGACCCTCGGGCTAGATTTCAAGAGACCCAGTACTTC.

The chain's CDR3 is CASSWQGGTDTQYF. For the CDR3, the DNA is TGTGCCAGCAGTTGGCAGGGGGGCACAGATACGCAGTATTTT. The genes are TRBV28 and TRBJ2-3; 7 bases map to TRBD1. The V segment lost 4 bases and the J segment 1 base; nucleotides outside the gene matches: 2. This CDR3 region has 14 residues. Germline V lookup: CDR1 MDHEN, CDR2 SYDVKM.

The chain joins TRBV10-3 to TRBJ1-6; the match to TRBD1 covers 10 bases. This CDR3 has 13 residues. V lost 7 bases, J lost 7 bases, and 1 base stayed unmatched. The germline V gene encodes CDR1 ENHRY and CDR2 SYGVKD. The CDR3 nucleotides are TGTGCCATCAAGGGACAGGGGAATTCACCCCTCCACTTT. Translation: CAIKGQGNSPLHF.

The chain recombines TRBV28 with TRBJ1-1; tentatively, D is TRBD1 (5 bases). V was pared by 11 bases and J by 1 base, with 8 bases between. The CDR3 runs to 11 residues. Germline CDR1 and CDR2: MDHEN and SYDVKM. CDR3 residues: CAGRGNTEAFF. The CDR3 DNA is TGTGCCGGGAGGGGGAACACTGAAGCTTTCTTT.

On this clone: The DNA is left out, because the CDR3 cannot be placed on it with certainty; the CDR3 is given as TCRdb lists it. The rearrangement uses TRBV10-3 and TRBJ2-1; TRBD2 is the table's D call, not checked against the DNA. The CDR3 numbers 16 amino acids, ends counted. Germline values: CDR1 ENHRY, CDR2 SYGVKD. The CDR3 region is CAISEYFGGGADEQFF.

The chain combines TRBV5-1 with TRBJ1-5; D not resolved. CDR1 and CDR2 from the germline V gene are SGHRS and YFSETQ. The germline V and J ends were trimmed by 1 base and 4 bases, with 12 bases remaining between them. The CDR3 length is 15 residues. The CDR3 loop is CASSLSAELNQPQHF. The CDR3 nucleotides read TGCGCCAGCAGCTTGTCGGCTGAACTGAATCAGCCCCAGCATTTT.

V and J are TRBV16 and TRBJ2-7, with D possibly called TRBD1 or TRBD2 (5 bases each). Trimming took 1 base from V and 6 from J, leaving 7 bases between them. Germline CDR1 is KGHSY and CDR2 is FQNENV. This CDR3 has 12 residues. CDR3 nucleotide sequence: TGTGCCAGCAGCCAATTCGGGGCCGAGCAGTACTTC. Translated: CASSQFGAEQYF.

The genes are TRBV6-6 and TRBJ2-7; the D is unclear. V lost 6 bases, J lost 6 bases, and 15 bases lay in between. CDR1 MNHNY and CDR2 SVGAGI come from the germline V gene (reference sequence). The CDR3 loop spans 13 amino acids. This CDR3 is CASSPDRFSEQYF. In DNA, the CDR3 is TGTGCCAGCAGCCCCGACCGATTTAGCGAGCAGTACTTC.

CDR3: CASSLPAGGPSEQFF. In DNA, the CDR3 is TGCGCCAGCAGCCTGCCCGCGGGAGGACCATCCGAGCAGTTCTTC. This chain uses TRBV4-1 with TRBJ2-1; 8 bases agree with TRBD2. This CDR3 region has 15 residues. Trimming removed 4 bases from V and 10 bases from J; junction bases left unmatched: 12. Germline V gene lookup returns CDR1 MGHRA and CDR2 YSYEKL.

The rearrangement joins TRBV4-2 to TRBJ1-1; TRBD1 matches at 7 bases. Trimming at V came to 1 base and at J to 1 base, leaving 3 bases not matched to a gene. CDR1 and CDR2 (germline): LGHNA, YNFKEQ. The CDR3 totals 15 residues. The CDR3 region has the DNA TGTGCCAGCAGCCAAGTCCACAGGGGGAACACTGAAGCTTTCTTT. Protein: CASSQVHRGNTEAFF.

The chain employs TRBV23-1 and TRBJ1-5; D is unclear. TRBV23-1 is placed among ORFs of uncertain function. V was cut by 4 bases and J by 3 bases, with 25 bases left in between. The CDR3 is made up of 19 amino acids. CDR3 DNA sequence: TGCGCCAGCAGTCTGTCCGTATACGGTCACGCCCGTTTCAATCAGCCCCAGCATTTT. This sequence encodes CASSLSVYGHARFNQPQHF.

The chain joins TRBV19 to TRBJ1-1; unclear D gene. V was pared by 10 bases and J by 7 bases, with 10 bases between. In germline, CDR1 is LNHDA, CDR2 SQIVND (reference sequence). CDR3 length: 10 amino acids. DNA for the CDR3: TGTGCCAACACACGCCATGAAGCTTTCTTT. It yields the protein CANTRHEAFF.

J is TRBJ2-5 and V is TRBV3-1 (or the pseudogene TRBV3-2); D call uncertain. The CDR3 loop spans 19 amino acids. Looked up from germline, CDR1 is LGHDT and CDR2 is YNNKEL (reference sequence). V was trimmed by 1 base and J by 1 base, leaving 22 bases between them. The CDR3 loop reads CASSQVHPGAALGQETQYF. The CDR3 DNA reads TGTGCCAGCAGCCAAGTCCACCCAGGCGCAGCGTTGGGCCAAGAGACCCAGTACTTC.

CDR3 amino acids: CSVKLWRGNNEQFF. The CDR3 DNA reads TGCAGCGTAAAACTGTGGCGTGGTAACAATGAGCAGTTCTTC. V gene TRBV29-1 combines with J gene TRBJ2-1; D is undetermined. The V gene's germline CDR1 is SQVTM and CDR2 ANQGSEA. Trimming cost V 6 bases and J 5 bases, with 17 bases left between them. CDR3 length: 14 residues.

The rearrangement links TRBV20-1 to TRBJ1-2; D call uncertain. The germline V gene has CDR1 DFQATT and CDR2 SNEGSKA (reference sequence). The CDR3 runs 11 residues. V was pared by 6 bases and J by 5 bases, with 10 bases between. The CDR3 here is CSAFTAYGYTF. The CDR3 coding sequence is TGCAGTGCCTTTACTGCTTATGGCTACACCTTC.

V is TRBV6-5 and J is TRBJ2-7; unclear D gene. The germline V gene encodes CDR1 MNHEY and CDR2 SVGAGI. The CDR3 totals 14 residues. V was clipped by 6 bases and J by 3 bases, with 15 bases between them. CDR3 coding DNA: TGTGCCAGCAGACTCGACTTGCGTAACTACGAGCAGTACTTC. Translating it yields CASRLDLRNYEQYF.

The chain recombines TRBV3-1 (or the pseudogene TRBV3-2) with TRBJ1-2, with TRBD1 matching 9 bases. V shed 0 bases, J shed 4 bases, and the junction held 0 bases outside the gene matches. The CDR3 length is 14 residues. In germline, CDR1 is LGHDT, CDR2 YNNKEL (reference sequence). The CDR3: CASSQEDRGYGYTF. Here the CDR3 DNA reads TGTGCCAGCAGCCAAGAGGACAGGGGCTATGGCTACACCTTC.

The V and J genes are TRBV27 and TRBJ1-5, with no clear D. Germline assignment: CDR1 MNHEY and CDR2 SMNVEV (reference sequence). Trimming left V 1 base short and J 3 bases short, with 13 bases between. This CDR3 contains 16 residues. CDR3 amino acids: CASSLLPGPNNQPQHF. The CDR3 bases are TGTGCCAGCAGTTTATTACCCGGACCGAACAATCAGCCCCAGCATTTT.

The rearrangement uses TRBV13 and TRBJ2-7; no definite D call. The CDR3 is made up of 13 amino acids. Trimming took 0 bases from V and 5 from J, leaving 8 bases between them. Per germline, CDR1 PRHDT and CDR2 FYEKMQ (reference sequence). Here the CDR3 DNA reads TGTGCCAGCAGCTTAGGAGCTTGGGACGAGCAGTACTTC. It codes for CASSLGAWDEQYF.

V gene TRBV24-1 combines with J gene TRBJ1-1; no clear D. Germline CDR1 is KGHDR and CDR2 is SFDVKD. V was pared by 7 bases and J by 3 bases, with 8 bases between. There are 12 residues in the CDR3. CDR3 region: CATRFSDTEAFF. The CDR3 DNA sequence: TGTGCCACCAGATTCTCGGACACTGAAGCTTTCTTT.

The chain recombines TRBV15 with TRBJ2-5; 8 bases align to TRBD1. Germline lookup yields CDR1 LNHNV and CDR2 YYDKDF (reference sequence). With V trimmed by 3 bases and J by 5 bases, 5 bases remained unmatched. The CDR3 covers 14 residues. CDR3 sequence: CATSSGQGVETQYF. In DNA form, the CDR3 reads TGTGCCACCAGCAGCGGACAGGGCGTGGAGACCCAGTACTTC.

V and J are TRBV30 and TRBJ1-1; the match to TRBD1 covers 9 bases. Germline assignment: CDR1 GTSNPN and CDR2 SVGIG (reference sequence). The J segment lost 6 bases and the V segment lost 8 bases, leaving 10 bases of the junction unmatched. The CDR3 spans 13 residues. CDR3 protein: CAGGQGLVPEAFF. In DNA form, the CDR3 reads TGTGCCGGGGGACAGGGCCTAGTCCCTGAAGCTTTCTTT.

The rearrangement uses TRBV7-8 and TRBJ2-7, with 8 bases fitting TRBD2. CDR3 length equals 15 residues. The V segment lost 4 bases and the J segment 6 bases; nucleotides outside the gene matches: 11. CDR1 SGHVS and CDR2 FQNEAQ come from the germline V gene. The CDR3 DNA reads TGTGCCAGCAGCTCCTTCCGGACTAGCTTCTCCGAGCAGTACTTC. Its protein product is CASSSFRTSFSEQYF.

The V call is TRBV2, the J call TRBJ1-2, with a possible D match to TRBD1 (5 bases). V dropped 8 bases and J dropped 2 bases, with 27 bases sitting between them. This CDR3 has 18 residues. Looked up from germline, CDR1 is SNHLY and CDR2 is FYNNEI. The CDR3 DNA is TGTGCCAGCGTTGGCCTCCGAGGGACGCCCCACGTAAACTATGGCTACACCTTC. It yields the protein CASVGLRGTPHVNYGYTF.

This rearrangement joins TRBV5-1 to TRBJ2-3; D tentatively fits TRBD1 or TRBD2 (6 bases each). Germline V gives CDR1 SGHRS, CDR2 YFSETQ. The CDR3 extends over 14 amino acids. Trimming left V 1 base short and J 10 bases short, with 16 bases between. The chain's CDR3 is CASSLSGGEGPQYF. Here the CDR3 DNA reads TGCGCCAGCAGCTTGTCCGGGGGCGAGGGGCCGCAGTATTTT.

This chain uses TRBV30 with TRBJ2-3, with 10 bases lining up with TRBD2. The V segment lost 2 bases and the J segment 9 bases; nucleotides outside the gene matches: 5. Germline V gene sequence: CDR1 GTSNPN, CDR2 SVGIG (reference sequence). The CDR3 is made up of 13 amino acids. The CDR3 DNA reads as TGTGCCTGGAGTCCCATGACTAGCGGGACGCAGTATTTT. Protein product: CAWSPMTSGTQYF.

The chain couples TRBV28 to TRBJ1-2; possible D gene TRBD1, 6 bases. CDR3 length: 14 amino acids. Germline CDR1 MDHEN, CDR2 SYDVKM. Trimming took off 2 bases at V and 6 bases at J, with 13 bases between the two ends. CDR3 in amino acids: CASSLGGVRNGYTF. The DNA for the CDR3 is TGTGCCAGCAGTTTAGGGGGCGTGAGGAATGGCTACACCTTC.

The V gene is TRBV30, the J gene TRBJ2-5, with 9 bases matching TRBD2. The CDR3 totals 14 residues. V dropped 3 bases and J dropped 2; count of bases not matched to a gene: 4. The germline CDR1 and CDR2 sequences are GTSNPN and SVGIG (reference sequence). The CDR3 loop is CAWRAGGQQETQYF. The DNA of the CDR3 is TGTGCCTGGAGGGCGGGAGGGCAGCAAGAGACCCAGTACTTC.

A note on this clone: A read error is possible here, since a much larger clone lies one base away. The V call is TRBV7-9, the J call TRBJ2-3, with D possibly being TRBD1 (6 bases). V lost 4 bases and J 6 bases, leaving 11 bases between the germline ends. The CDR3 consists of 13 residues. Per germline, CDR1 SEHNR and CDR2 FQNEAQ (reference sequence). In nucleotides, the CDR3 is TGTGCCAGCAGCTCCCAGGGGTGGGATACGCAGTATTTT. Protein sequence: CASSSQGWDTQYF.

The chain combines TRBV2 with TRBJ2-3; tentatively, D is TRBD1 or TRBD2 (6 bases each). The CDR3 runs 13 residues. Trimming took off 7 bases at V and 2 bases at J, with 10 bases between the two ends. Germline V gene lookup returns CDR1 SNHLY and CDR2 FYNNEI. CDR3 bases: TGTGCCAGCAATAGGGGGGCCACAGATACGCAGTATTTT. Residues: CASNRGATDTQYF. The whole variable domain, remainder taken from reference TRBV2 and TRBJ2-3, is EPEVTQTPSHQVTQMGQEVILRCVPISNHLYFYWYRQILGQKVEFLVSFYNNEISEKSEIFDDQFSVERPDGSNFTLKIRSTKLEDSAMYFCASNRGATDTQYFGPGTRLTVL.